This is a list of T cell receptor beta chains from one sample in a study of cytomegalovirus exposure and HLA in healthy donors. The data were produced by immunoSEQ multiplex PCR, yet TCRdb's version contains in-frame clones alone and is incomplete. The sample has about 150,000 clones; roughly four fifths are singletons. The sample taken for sequencing was PBMCs. All receptors derive from a man aged 18 to 30 in good health and CMV-seronegative. Each CDR3 is given with its conserved first and last residue. Each record gives: J gene, V gene, D gene, clone size, CDR3 protein, CDR3 DNA. D genes are given only for firm matches. The size of a clone is reported for some rows only, either as once, few or many, or as a class for expanded clones.

TRBJ2-1 | TRBV4-3 | TRBD2 | - | CASSQDRERAGVSYNEQFF | TGCGCCAGCAGCCAAGATCGGGAACGAGCGGGAGTTTCGTACAATGAGCAGTTCTTC
TRBJ2-7 | TRBV6-5 | TRBD1 | - | CASSYSNRGYEQYF | TGTGCCAGCAGTTACTCAAACAGGGGCTACGAGCAGTACTTC
TRBJ2-1 | TRBV7-2 | TRBD2 | - | CASSLGGPGRDEQFF | TGTGCCAGCAGCTTGGGAGGGCCGGGTAGGGATGAGCAGTTCTTC
TRBJ1-2 | TRBV7-2 | - | few | CASSTRGARGYGYTF | TGTGCCAGCAGCACCCGCGGGGCAAGGGGCTATGGCTACACCTTC
TRBJ2-3 | TRBV14 | - | - | CASSQDPMGGGIGDTQYF | TGTGCCAGCAGCCAAGACCCCATGGGAGGCGGGATCGGAGATACGCAGTATTTT
TRBJ2-3 | TRBV15 | - | - | CATRRGPYTQPTDTQYF | TGTGCCACCAGGAGAGGTCCCTATACTCAACCGACAGATACGCAGTATTTT
TRBJ2-5 | TRBV2 | TRBD1 | - | CASETGTGGAAQYF | TGTGCCAGCGAAACCGGGACAGGGGGCGCGGCCCAGTACTTC
TRBJ2-2 | TRBV2 | TRBD1 | - | CASQGQENTGELFF | TGTGCCAGCCAGGGACAGGAGAACACCGGGGAGCTGTTTTTT
TRBJ1-2 | TRBV27 | - | - | CASSLAGSNYGYTF | TGTGCCAGCAGTTTAGCCGGGTCTAACTATGGCTACACCTTC
TRBJ1-1 | TRBV18 | - | once | CASSPTPGEAFF | TGTGCCAGCTCACCCACGCCGGGGGAAGCTTTCTTT
TRBJ2-7 | TRBV5-1 | - | - | CASSLSGGTGEQYF | TGCGCCAGCAGCTTGAGTGGCGGGACGGGAGAGCAGTACTTC
TRBJ1-4 | TRBV16 | TRBD1 | - | CASSQLRQGAEGEKLFF | TGTGCCAGCAGCCAATTGCGACAGGGGGCGGAGGGAGAAAAACTGTTTTTT
TRBJ2-5 | TRBV5-4 | TRBD2 | - | CASSLTTSGKQETQYF | TGTGCCAGCAGCTTAACGACTAGCGGGAAACAAGAGACCCAGTACTTC
TRBJ2-1 | TRBV19 | - | - | CASSIGTGPYNEQFF | TGTGCCAGTAGTATAGGTACAGGCCCCTACAATGAGCAGTTCTTC
TRBJ2-1 | TRBV5-8 | TRBD2 | - | CASSPIAGPYNEQFF | TGTGCCAGCAGCCCGATAGCGGGACCCTACAATGAGCAGTTCTTC
TRBJ1-4 | TRBV6-1 | TRBD1 | - | CASSLTTGVNEKLFF | TGTGCCAGCAGCTTAACGACAGGGGTAAATGAAAAACTGTTTTTT
TRBJ2-7 | TRBV7-2 | - | - | CASSPGGYEQYF | TGTGCCAGCAGCCCCGGGGGCTACGAGCAGTACTTC
TRBJ2-3 | TRBV10-1 | TRBD1 | - | CASSISGQGTQYF | TGCGCCAGCTCCATATCGGGACAGGGGACGCAGTATTTT
TRBJ2-3 | TRBV25-1 | TRBD1 | - | CASSATTGTGSDTQYF | TGTGCCAGCAGTGCTACAACCGGGACAGGGTCAGATACGCAGTATTTT
TRBJ2-6 | TRBV28 | TRBD1 | - | CASDRGTNAGANVLTF | TGTGCCAGCGACAGGGGGACAAATGCTGGGGCCAACGTCCTGACTTTC
TRBJ1-3 | TRBV7-4 | TRBD1 | - | CASSTPDRVTGNTIYF | TGTGCCAGCAGCACCCCAGACAGGGTCACTGGAAACACCATATATTTT
TRBJ2-3 | TRBV4-3 | - | - | CASSPTGIGTDTQYF | TGCGCCAGCAGCCCGACAGGAATCGGCACAGATACGCAGTATTTT
TRBJ2-1 | TRBV10-1 | - | - | CASSDSREIYNEQFF | TGCGCCAGCAGTGATTCTCGGGAGATTTACAATGAGCAGTTCTTC
TRBJ1-1 | TRBV4-3 | TRBD1 | - | CASSQDRTGGRGNTEAFF | TGCGCCAGCAGCCAAGATAGGACAGGGGGGAGGGGGAACACTGAAGCTTTCTTT
TRBJ2-7 | TRBV5-6 | TRBD2 | - | CASSLFHPGEGDPFYEQYF | TGTGCCAGCAGCTTGTTTCACCCCGGGGAGGGAGACCCCTTCTACGAGCAGTACTTC
TRBJ2-7 | TRBV6-6 | - | - | CASRGDNSYEQYF | TGTGCCAGCAGAGGGGACAACTCCTACGAGCAGTACTTC
TRBJ2-5 | TRBV4-3 | TRBD2 | - | CASSRTSGLQETQYF | TGCGCCAGCAGCCGGACTAGCGGGCTCCAAGAGACCCAGTACTTC
TRBJ1-1 | TRBV7-2 | - | - | CASSPNQGSLNTEAFF | TGTGCCAGCAGCCCGAATCAGGGCAGCTTGAACACTGAAGCTTTCTTT
TRBJ2-7 | TRBV7-2 | TRBD2 | - | CASSLELAGFYEQYF | TGTGCCAGCAGCTTAGAACTAGCGGGATTCTACGAGCAGTACTTC
TRBJ1-1 | TRBV4-3 | - | once | CASSQEGGSTEAFF | TGCGCCAGCAGCCAAGAAGGGGGTAGCACTGAAGCTTTCTTT
TRBJ2-1 | TRBV29-1 | TRBD1 | - | CSVRTGGGQFF | TGCAGCGTTCGGACAGGGGGCGGGCAGTTCTTC
TRBJ2-7 | TRBV2 | - | - | CASSHTVAALYEQYF | TGTGCCAGCAGTCATACAGTAGCGGCCTTATACGAGCAGTACTTC
TRBJ1-1 | TRBV7-6 | TRBD1 | few | CASSSGTVMNTEAFF | TGTGCCAGCAGCTCCGGGACAGTCATGAACACTGAAGCTTTCTTT
TRBJ2-5 | TRBV10-2 | - | few | CASSPGLETQYF | TGCGCCAGCAGTCCAGGGCTTGAGACCCAGTACTTC
TRBJ1-1 | TRBV7-9 | - | - | CSSSPSAFEAFF | TGTTCCAGCAGCCCCAGTGCCTTTGAAGCTTTCTTT
TRBJ1-3 | TRBV5-6 | - | - | CASSRTDRWDAIYF | TGTGCCAGCAGCCGGACAGACCGTTGGGACGCCATATATTTT
TRBJ1-1 | TRBV6-5 | TRBD1 | - | CASSYGTGTGFPEAFF | TGTGCCAGCAGTTACGGAACCGGGACAGGCTTCCCCGAAGCTTTCTTT
TRBJ1-2 | TRBV7-6 | TRBD1 | - | CASSGEDRVMEGYTF | TGTGCCAGCAGCGGTGAGGACAGGGTGATGGAGGGCTACACCTTC
TRBJ1-1 | TRBV4-1 | TRBD1 | - | CASSPTGGIAEAFF | TGCGCCAGCAGCCCAACAGGGGGAATCGCTGAAGCTTTCTTT
TRBJ1-4 | TRBV6-5 | TRBD1 | - | CASRPDREGKKLFF | TGTGCCAGCAGACCGGACAGGGAGGGAAAAAAACTGTTTTTT
TRBJ1-5 | TRBV2 | - | - | CASSEERGGQQPQHF | TGTGCCAGCAGTGAAGAAAGAGGGGGACAACAGCCCCAGCATTTT
TRBJ1-4 | TRBV4-3 | TRBD1 | - | CASSQGAPGQGGEKLFF | TGCGCCAGCAGCCAAGGCGCCCCAGGACAGGGAGGAGAAAAACTGTTTTTT
TRBJ2-2 | TRBV9 | - | - | CASSVGPGIGTGELFF | TGTGCCAGCAGCGTAGGGCCAGGAATTGGAACCGGGGAGCTGTTTTTT
TRBJ2-1 | TRBV6-1 | TRBD2 | many | CASSGTSGSYNEQFF | TGTGCCAGCAGTGGGACTAGCGGGTCCTACAATGAGCAGTTCTTC
TRBJ2-5 | TRBV19 | - | - | CASSIREGETQYF | TGTGCCAGTAGTATCCGAGAGGGCGAGACCCAGTACTTC